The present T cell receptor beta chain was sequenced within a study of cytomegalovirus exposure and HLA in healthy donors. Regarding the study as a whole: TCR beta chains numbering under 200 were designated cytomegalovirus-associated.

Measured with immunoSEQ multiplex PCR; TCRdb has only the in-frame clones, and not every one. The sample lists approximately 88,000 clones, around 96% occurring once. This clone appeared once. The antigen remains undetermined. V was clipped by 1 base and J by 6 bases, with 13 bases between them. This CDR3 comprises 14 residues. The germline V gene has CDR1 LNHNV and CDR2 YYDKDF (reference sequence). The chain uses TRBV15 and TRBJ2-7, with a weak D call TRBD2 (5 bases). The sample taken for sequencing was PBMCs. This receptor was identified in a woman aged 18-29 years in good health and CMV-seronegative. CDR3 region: CATSRAGSSGEQYF. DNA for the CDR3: TGTGCCACCAGCAGAGCGGGAAGTTCGGGCGAGCAGTACTTC.